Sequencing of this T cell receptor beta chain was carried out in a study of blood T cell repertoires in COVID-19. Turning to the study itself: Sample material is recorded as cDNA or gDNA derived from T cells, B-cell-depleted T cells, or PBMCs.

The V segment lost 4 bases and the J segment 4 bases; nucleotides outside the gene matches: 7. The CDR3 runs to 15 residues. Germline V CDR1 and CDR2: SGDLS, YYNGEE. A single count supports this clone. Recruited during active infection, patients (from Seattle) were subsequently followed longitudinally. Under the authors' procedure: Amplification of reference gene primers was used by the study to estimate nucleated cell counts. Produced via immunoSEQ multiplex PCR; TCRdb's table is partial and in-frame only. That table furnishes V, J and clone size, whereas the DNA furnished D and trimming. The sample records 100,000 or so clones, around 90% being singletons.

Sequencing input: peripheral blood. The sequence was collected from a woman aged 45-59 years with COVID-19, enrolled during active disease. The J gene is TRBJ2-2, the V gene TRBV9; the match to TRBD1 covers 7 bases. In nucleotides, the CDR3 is TGTGCCAGCAGCATCACAGGGGATTTCACCGGGGAGCTGTTTTTT. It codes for CASSITGDFTGELFF.